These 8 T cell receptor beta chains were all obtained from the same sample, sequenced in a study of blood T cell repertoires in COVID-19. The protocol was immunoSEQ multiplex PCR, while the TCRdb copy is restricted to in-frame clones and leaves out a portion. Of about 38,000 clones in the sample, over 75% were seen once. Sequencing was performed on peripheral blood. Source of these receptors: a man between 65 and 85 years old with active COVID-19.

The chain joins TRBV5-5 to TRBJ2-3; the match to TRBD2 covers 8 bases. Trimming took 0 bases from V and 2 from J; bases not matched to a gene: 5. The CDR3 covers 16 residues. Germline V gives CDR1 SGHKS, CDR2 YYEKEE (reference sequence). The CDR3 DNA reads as TGTGCCAGCAGCTTGGTGGCGGGAGGACCCACAGATACGCAGTATTTT. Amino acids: CASSLVAGGPTDTQYF.

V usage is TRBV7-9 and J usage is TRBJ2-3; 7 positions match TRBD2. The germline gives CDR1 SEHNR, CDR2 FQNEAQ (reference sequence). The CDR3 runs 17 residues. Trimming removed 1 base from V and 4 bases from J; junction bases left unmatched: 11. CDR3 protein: CASSLGMSGIGPDTQYF. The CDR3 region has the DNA TGTGCCAGCAGCTTAGGGATGAGCGGGATCGGCCCAGATACGCAGTATTTT. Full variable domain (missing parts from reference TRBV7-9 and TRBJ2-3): DTGVSQNPRHKITKRGQNVTFRCDPISEHNRLYWYRQTLGQGPEFLTYFQNEAQLEKSRLLSDRFSAERPKGSFSTLEIQRTEQGDSAMYLCASSLGMSGIGPDTQYFGPGTRLTVL.

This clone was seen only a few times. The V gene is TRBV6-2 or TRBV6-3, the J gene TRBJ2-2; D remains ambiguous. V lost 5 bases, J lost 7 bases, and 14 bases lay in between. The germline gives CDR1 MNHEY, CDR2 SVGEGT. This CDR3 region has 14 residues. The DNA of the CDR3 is TGTGCCAGCAGTCGCGCACGGGTGGGCGGGGAGCTGTTTTTT. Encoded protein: CASSRARVGGELFF.

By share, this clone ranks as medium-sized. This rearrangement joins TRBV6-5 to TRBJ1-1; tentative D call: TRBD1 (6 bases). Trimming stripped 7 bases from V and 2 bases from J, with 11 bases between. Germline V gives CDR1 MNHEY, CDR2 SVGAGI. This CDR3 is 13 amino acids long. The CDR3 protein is CASTKGGNTEAFF. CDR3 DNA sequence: TGTGCCAGCACCAAAGGGGGAAACACTGAAGCTTTCTTT.

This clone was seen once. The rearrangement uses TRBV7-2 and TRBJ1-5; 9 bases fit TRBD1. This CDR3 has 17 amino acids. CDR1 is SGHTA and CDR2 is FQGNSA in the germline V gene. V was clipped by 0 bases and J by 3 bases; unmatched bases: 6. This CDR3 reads CASSLASQGAFNQPQHF. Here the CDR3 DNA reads TGTGCCAGCAGCTTAGCATCACAGGGGGCTTTCAATCAGCCCCAGCATTTT.

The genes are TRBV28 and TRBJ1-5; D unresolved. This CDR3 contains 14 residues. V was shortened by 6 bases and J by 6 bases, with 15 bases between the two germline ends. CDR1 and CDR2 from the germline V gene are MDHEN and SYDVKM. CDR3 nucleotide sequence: TGTGCCAGCAGCTCCGGTGACCGGAGTCAGCCCCAGCATTTT. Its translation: CASSSGDRSQPQHF.

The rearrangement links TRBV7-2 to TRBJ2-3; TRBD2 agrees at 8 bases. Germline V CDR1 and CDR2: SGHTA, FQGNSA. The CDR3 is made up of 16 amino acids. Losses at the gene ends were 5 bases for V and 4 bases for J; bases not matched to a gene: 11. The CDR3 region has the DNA TGTGCCAGCAGCATTGCAGCGGGGGCGGGAGCAGATACGCAGTATTTT. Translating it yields CASSIAAGAGADTQYF.

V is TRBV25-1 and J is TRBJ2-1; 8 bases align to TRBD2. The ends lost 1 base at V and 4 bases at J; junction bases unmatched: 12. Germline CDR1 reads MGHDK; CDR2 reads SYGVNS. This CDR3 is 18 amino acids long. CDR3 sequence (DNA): TGTGCCAGCAGTGAATGGATTACGGATAGCGGGGCATACAATGAGCAGTTCTTC. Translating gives CASSEWITDSGAYNEQFF.